The TCR beta chain described here comes from a study of T cells in localized non-small cell lung cancer. General study results and limits: In the blood, greater T cell density corresponded to longer overall survival.

In regard to this clone: Its antigen remains unidentified.

Sequencing used immunoSEQ multiplex PCR; TCRdb keeps in-frame clones, though not all of them. The repertoire has some 31,000 clones, roughly 86% of them found once; the top ten carry around 4%. CDR1 is LGHNA and CDR2 is YSLEER in the germline V gene. V dropped 4 bases and J dropped 3; count of bases not matched to a gene: 9. The CDR3 runs 15 residues. The receptor's source is a woman aged 40 to 75 with stage I lung adenocarcinoma. This sample comprised peripheral blood, obtained before any cancer treatment. The chain couples TRBV4-3 to TRBJ2-7, with 7 bases matching TRBD1. The DNA for the CDR3 is TGCGCCAGCAGCCCAAACGACAGGGCAATCTACGAGCAGTACTTC. Residues: CASSPNDRAIYEQYF.